These T cell receptor beta chains were read from a single sample in a study of tumor-infiltrating lymphocytes in oesophageal squamous cell carcinoma. TCRdb re-called the PCR reads through MiXCR, storing one row per CDR3 protein. This table holds more than 10,000 distinct CDR3 sequences, about 54% found once. The sample taken for sequencing was esophageal tumor tissue. These receptors originate from a male donor with esophageal squamous cell carcinoma. Each CDR3 is given with its conserved first and last residue. The order of the fields is V gene, D gene, clone size, J gene, CDR3 DNA, CDR3 protein. The D gene is left open where the match is weak. Clone size is stated in some rows and not others, as once, few, many or a class when expanded.

TRBV5-1,NA,NA,TRBJ2-7,TGCGCCAGCAGACTTTTTCGGGAGATGCGCGAGCAGTACTTC,CASRLFREMREQYF
TRBV6-8,TRBD2,NA,TRBJ2-7,TGTGCCAGCAGAGCCGGGACTAGCCGTACCTACGAGCAGTACTTC,CASRAGTSRTYEQYF
TRBV14,TRBD2,many,TRBJ2-3,TGTGCCAGCAGCCAGACTAGCGGGACAACAGATACGCAGTATTTT,CASSQTSGTTDTQYF
TRBV5-1,TRBD1,NA,TRBJ1-2,TGCGCCAGCAGCACGGACAGGGGAGGTTATGGCTACACCTTC,CASSTDRGGYGYTF
TRBV6-1,TRBD2,NA,TRBJ2-3,TGTGCCAGCATCCTCTCAGGGACTAGCGCGTCCACAGATACGCAGTATTTT,CASILSGTSASTDTQYF
TRBV7-9,NA,NA,TRBJ2-5,TGTGCCAGCAGCTTAGCGCGACAGGAAGAGACCCAGTACTTC,CASSLARQEETQYF
TRBV6-1,TRBD1,few,TRBJ2-1,TGTGCCAGCAGTCCCGGGACAGGGGGCACGAATGAGCAGTTCTTC,CASSPGTGGTNEQFF
TRBV7-9,NA,NA,TRBJ2-1,TGTGCCAGCAGCTTAGGAGTGTGGGGGAGTGACTACAATGAGCAGTTCTTC,CASSLGVWGSDYNEQFF
TRBV7-2,TRBD2,many,TRBJ2-1,TGTGCCAGCAGCTTAGAGGGAGGGGTCTACAATGAGCAGTTCTTC,CASSLEGGVYNEQFF
TRBV7-2,NA,NA,TRBJ2-1,TGTGCCAGCAGCTTAAACCGCGGCGGGGATGAGCAGTTCTTC,CASSLNRGGDEQFF
TRBV5-1,NA,NA,TRBJ2-6,TGCGCCAGCAGCCCGCCAGTGGTTGGGGCCAACGTCCTGACTTTC,CASSPPVVGANVLTF
TRBV28,TRBD2,few,TRBJ2-1,TGTGCCAGCAGTTGGGGGACTAGCGGTGAGCAGTTCTTC,CASSWGTSGEQFF
TRBV11-2,NA,once,TRBJ2-7,TGTGCCAGCAGCTCTAGTCGGGGGTTCTCCTACGAGCAGTACTTC,CASSSSRGFSYEQYF
TRBV7-6,NA,NA,TRBJ2-1,TGTGCCAGCAGCTTAGGAGGTGTCCCCTACAATGAGCAGTTCTTC,CASSLGGVPYNEQFF
TRBV7-4,TRBD2,NA,TRBJ2-5,TGTGCCAGCAGCTTGGGGGGGGGACTGGAGACCCAGTACTTC,CASSLGGGLETQYF
TRBV7-2,TRBD2,NA,TRBJ2-7,TGTGCCAGCAGCTTAGCGGTAGCGGGAGACGAGCAGTACTTC,CASSLAVAGDEQYF
TRBV7-2,NA,NA,TRBJ1-1,TGTGCCAGCAGCTTAGGTTCGGCGGGCACTGAAGCTTTCTTT,CASSLGSAGTEAFF
TRBV7-3,TRBD1,NA,TRBJ2-1,TGTGCCAGCAGCTTAAGACAGGGCCCCTACAATGAGCAGTTCTTC,CASSLRQGPYNEQFF
TRBV7-2,TRBD1,NA,TRBJ2-3,TGTGCCAGCAGCCCTCGACAGGGGCTTCAGAGCACAGATACGCAGTATTTT,CASSPRQGLQSTDTQYF
TRBV7-2,NA,few,TRBJ2-6,TGTGCCAGCAGCCTCCTCGTCTCTGGGGCCAACGTCCTGACTTTC,CASSLLVSGANVLTF
TRBV7-8,TRBD1,NA,TRBJ2-1,TGTGCCAGCAGCGAAGGACAGGGGCCCTCCTACGAGCAGTTCTTC,CASSEGQGPSYEQFF
TRBV7-3,NA,NA,TRBJ2-1,TGTGCCAGCAGCCCCCGACGCTCTGGAGAGCAGTTCTTC,CASSPRRSGEQFF
TRBV7-7,NA,NA,TRBJ2-7,TGTGCTAGCAGCTTTCCTACTTCCGACGAGCAGTACTTC,CASSFPTSDEQYF
TRBV7-6,NA,few,TRBJ2-7,TGTGCTAGCAGCTTAGATTGGACAGACTCCTACGAGCAGTACTTC,CASSLDWTDSYEQYF
TRBV6-2/TRBV6-3,NA,NA,TRBJ2-1,TGTGCCAGCAGTGAAGGGGCAGGGTCCAACGAGCAGTTCTTC,CASSEGAGSNEQFF